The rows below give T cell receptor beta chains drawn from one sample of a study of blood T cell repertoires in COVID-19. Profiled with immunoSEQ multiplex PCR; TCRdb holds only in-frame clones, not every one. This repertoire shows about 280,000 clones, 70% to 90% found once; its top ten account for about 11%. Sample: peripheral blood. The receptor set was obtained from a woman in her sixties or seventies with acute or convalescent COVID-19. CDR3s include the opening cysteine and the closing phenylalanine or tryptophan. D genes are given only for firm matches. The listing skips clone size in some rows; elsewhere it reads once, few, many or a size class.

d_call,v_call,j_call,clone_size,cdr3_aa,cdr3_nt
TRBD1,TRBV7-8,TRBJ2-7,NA,CASSLAGTGGHEQYF,TGTGCCAGCAGCTTAGCCGGGACAGGGGGACACGAGCAGTACTTC
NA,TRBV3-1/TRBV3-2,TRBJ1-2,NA,CASSQVAEGYTF,TGTGCCAGCAGCCAAGTTGCCGAGGGCTACACCTTC
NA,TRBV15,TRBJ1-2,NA,CATSRDRLSGVANYGYTF,TGTGCCACCAGCAGAGATCGATTATCTGGTGTAGCCAACTATGGCTACACCTTC
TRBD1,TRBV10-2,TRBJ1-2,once,CASSESGQNYGYTF,TGCGCCAGCAGTGAGTCGGGACAGAACTATGGCTACACCTTC
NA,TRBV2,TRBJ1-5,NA,CASSEGLINQPQHF,TGTGCCAGCAGTGAAGGACTGATCAATCAGCCCCAGCATTTT
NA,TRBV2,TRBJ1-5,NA,CASSDLIVMGNQPQHF,TGTGCCAGCAGTGACCTGATAGTTATGGGCAATCAGCCCCAGCATTTT
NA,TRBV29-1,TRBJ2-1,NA,CSAEKGQRLNNEQFF,TGCAGCGCCGAAAAAGGGCAGCGGTTAAACAATGAGCAGTTCTTC
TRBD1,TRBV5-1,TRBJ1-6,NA,CASSWGQGNYNSPLHF,TGCGCCAGCAGCTGGGGACAGGGGAATTATAATTCACCCCTCCACTTT
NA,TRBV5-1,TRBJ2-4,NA,CASSEDSAISIQYF,TGCGCCAGCAGCGAGGACAGCGCCATTAGCATTCAGTACTTC
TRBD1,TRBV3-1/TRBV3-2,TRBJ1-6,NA,CASIATGANSPLHF,TGTGCCAGCATCGCGACAGGGGCAAATTCACCCCTCCACTTT
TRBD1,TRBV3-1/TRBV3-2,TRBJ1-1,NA,CASSHGTGEAFF,TGTGCCAGCAGCCACGGGACAGGGGAAGCTTTCTTT
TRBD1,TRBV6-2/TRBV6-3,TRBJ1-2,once,CASSPRQGHGYTF,TGTGCCAGCAGTCCAAGACAGGGCCATGGCTACACCTTC
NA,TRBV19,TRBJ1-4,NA,CASRGPGPEKLFF,TGTGCCAGTAGAGGGCCAGGGCCGGAAAAACTGTTTTTT
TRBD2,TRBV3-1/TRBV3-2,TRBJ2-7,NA,CASSPLAGSTYEQYF,TGTGCCAGCAGCCCTTTAGCGGGGAGTACCTACGAGCAGTACTTC
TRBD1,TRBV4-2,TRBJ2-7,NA,CASSQDRTGREQYF,TGTGCCAGCAGCCAAGATCGGACAGGGAGGGAGCAGTACTTC
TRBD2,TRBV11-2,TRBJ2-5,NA,CASSESGGTRGETQYF,TGTGCCAGCAGCGAATCGGGGGGGACAAGGGGAGAGACCCAGTACTTC
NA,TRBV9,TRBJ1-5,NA,CASSQENQPQHF,TGTGCCAGCAGTCAGGAAAATCAGCCCCAGCATTTT
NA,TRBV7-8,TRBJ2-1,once,CASRNGVYNEQFF,TGTGCCAGCAGGAACGGGGTTTACAATGAGCAGTTCTTC
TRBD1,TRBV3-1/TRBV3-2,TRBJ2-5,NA,CASSPSQGAKLETQYF,TGTGCCAGCAGCCCATCACAGGGGGCGAAGTTGGAGACCCAGTACTTC
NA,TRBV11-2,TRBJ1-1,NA,CASQVHVANTEAFF,TGTGCCAGCCAGGTACATGTTGCGAACACTGAAGCTTTCTTT
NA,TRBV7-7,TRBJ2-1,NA,CASSLAQGSEQFF,TGTGCTAGCAGCTTAGCGCAGGGGAGCGAGCAGTTCTTC
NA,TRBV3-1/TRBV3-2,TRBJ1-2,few,CASRTGIGGYTF,TGTGCCAGCAGGACGGGGATAGGTGGCTACACCTTC
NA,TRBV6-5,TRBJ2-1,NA,CASSTLAPLANEQFF,TGTGCCAGCAGTACATTGGCCCCCCTTGCTAATGAGCAGTTCTTC
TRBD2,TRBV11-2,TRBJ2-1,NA,CASSKGLGNEQFF,TGTGCCAGCAGCAAGGGACTAGGAAATGAGCAGTTCTTC
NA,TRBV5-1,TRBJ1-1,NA,CASRRRGRNTEAFF,TGCGCCAGCAGGAGGAGGGGCAGAAACACTGAAGCTTTCTTT
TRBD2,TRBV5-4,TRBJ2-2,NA,CASSEAGTRGSGELFF,TGTGCCAGCAGCGAGGCCGGGACTAGAGGATCCGGGGAGCTGTTTTTT
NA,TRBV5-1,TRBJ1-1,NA,CASSPRGGEGTEAFF,TGCGCCAGCAGCCCCCGTGGGGGGGAAGGCACTGAAGCTTTCTTT
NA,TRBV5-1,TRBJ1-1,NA,CASSLEGHPNTEAFF,TGCGCCAGCAGCTTGGAGGGACACCCGAACACTGAAGCTTTCTTT
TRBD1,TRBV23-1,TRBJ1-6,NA,CASSQSFKDRPQSTLHF,TGCGCCAGCAGTCAATCGTTCAAGGACAGGCCCCAATCCACCCTCCACTTT
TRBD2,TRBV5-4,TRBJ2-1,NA,CASSLDGGMSYNEQFF,TGTGCCAGCAGCTTGGACGGGGGGATGAGCTACAATGAGCAGTTCTTC
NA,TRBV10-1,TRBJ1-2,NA,CASSDGYGYTF,TGCGCCAGCAGTGACGGGTATGGCTACACCTTC
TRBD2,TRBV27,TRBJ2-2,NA,CASTGTSGGPNTGELFF,TGTGCCAGCACAGGGACTAGCGGGGGGCCGAACACCGGGGAGCTGTTTTTT
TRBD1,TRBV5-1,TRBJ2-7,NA,CASSSGGYEQYF,TGCGCCAGCAGCTCAGGGGGCTACGAGCAGTACTTC
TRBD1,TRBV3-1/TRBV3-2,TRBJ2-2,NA,CASSQGMGGTGPHTGELFF,TGTGCCAGCAGCCAGGGCATGGGTGGGACAGGGCCACACACCGGGGAGCTGTTTTTT
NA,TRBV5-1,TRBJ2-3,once,CASSLANGITDTQYF,TGCGCCAGCAGCTTGGCGAACGGGATCACAGATACGCAGTATTTT
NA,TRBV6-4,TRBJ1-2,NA,CASSPNSGAAYGYTF,TGTGCCAGCAGTCCCAATTCAGGGGCGGCCTATGGCTACACCTTC
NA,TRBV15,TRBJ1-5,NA,CATSRERGYQPQHF,TGTGCCACCAGCAGAGAGAGAGGGTATCAGCCCCAGCATTTT
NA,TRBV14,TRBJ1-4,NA,CASSQDLRTNEKLFF,TGTGCCAGCAGCCAAGATTTGAGGACTAATGAAAAACTGTTTTTT
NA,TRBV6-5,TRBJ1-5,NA,CASSPSPKRQPQHF,TGTGCCAGCAGTCCCTCGCCTAAGCGGCAGCCCCAGCATTTT
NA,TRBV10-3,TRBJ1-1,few,CAISEQGRDTEAFF,TGTGCCATCAGTGAACAGGGTCGGGACACTGAAGCTTTCTTT
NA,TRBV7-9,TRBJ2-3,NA,CASSLGQVGDTQYF,TGTGCCAGCAGCTTAGGGCAGGTTGGAGATACGCAGTATTTT
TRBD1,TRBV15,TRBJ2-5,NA,CATSRMGQGETQYF,TGTGCCACCAGCAGGATGGGACAGGGGGAGACCCAGTACTTC
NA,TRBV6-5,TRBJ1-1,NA,CASSYSTGLGEAFF,TGTGCCAGCAGTTACTCGACGGGACTGGGGGAAGCTTTCTTT
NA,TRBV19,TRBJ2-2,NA,CASSATSTVNTGELFF,TGTGCCAGTAGTGCAACCTCGACAGTTAACACCGGGGAGCTGTTTTTT
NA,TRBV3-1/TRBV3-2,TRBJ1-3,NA,CASSQGREANTIYF,TGTGCCAGCAGTCAAGGGAGGGAGGCCAACACCATATATTTT
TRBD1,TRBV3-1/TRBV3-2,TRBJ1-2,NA,CASSTRDSLYGYTF,TGTGCCAGCAGTACTCGGGACAGCTTATATGGCTACACCTTC
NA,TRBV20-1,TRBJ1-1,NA,CSASGQLGAFF,TGCAGTGCTAGCGGACAGTTAGGAGCTTTCTTT
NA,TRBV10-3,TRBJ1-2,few,CAISEDSRNYGYTF,TGTGCCATCAGTGAGGACAGCCGTAACTATGGCTACACCTTC
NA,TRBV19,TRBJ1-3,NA,CASSIAGGTGNTIYF,TGTGCCAGTAGTATAGCTGGAGGAACCGGAAACACCATATATTTT
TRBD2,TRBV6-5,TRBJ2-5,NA,CASSPGGGGTQYF,TGTGCCAGCAGCCCCGGGGGGGGCGGGACCCAGTACTTC
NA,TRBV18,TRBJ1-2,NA,CASSRAGSNYGYTF,TGTGCCAGCTCACGGGCAGGCTCTAACTATGGCTACACCTTC
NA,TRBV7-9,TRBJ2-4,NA,CASSLGPSPQYF,TGTGCCAGCAGCTTAGGGCCGTCACCACAGTACTTC
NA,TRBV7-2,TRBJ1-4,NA,CASSPGQFATNEKLFF,TGTGCCAGCAGCCCAGGACAGTTCGCAACTAATGAAAAACTGTTTTTT
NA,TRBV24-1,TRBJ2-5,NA,CATSAAGAGALQETQYF,TGTGCCACCAGTGCTGCCGGCGCGGGGGCTCTCCAAGAGACCCAGTACTTC